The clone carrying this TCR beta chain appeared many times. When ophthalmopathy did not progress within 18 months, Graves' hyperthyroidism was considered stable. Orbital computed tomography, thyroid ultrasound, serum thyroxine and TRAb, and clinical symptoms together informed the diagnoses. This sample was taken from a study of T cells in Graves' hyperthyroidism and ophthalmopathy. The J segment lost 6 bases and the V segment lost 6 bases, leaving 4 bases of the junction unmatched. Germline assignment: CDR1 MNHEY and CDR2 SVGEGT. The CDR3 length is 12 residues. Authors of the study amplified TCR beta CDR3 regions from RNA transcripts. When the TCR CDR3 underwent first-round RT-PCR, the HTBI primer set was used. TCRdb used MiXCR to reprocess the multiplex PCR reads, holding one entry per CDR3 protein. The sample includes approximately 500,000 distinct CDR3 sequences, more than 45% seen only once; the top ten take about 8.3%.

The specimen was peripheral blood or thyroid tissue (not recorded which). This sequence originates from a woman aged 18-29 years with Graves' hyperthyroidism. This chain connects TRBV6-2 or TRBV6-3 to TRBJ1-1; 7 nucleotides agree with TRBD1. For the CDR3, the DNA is TGTGCCAGCAGAAAGGGGACAGCTGAAGCTTTCTTT. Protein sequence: CASRKGTAEAFF.